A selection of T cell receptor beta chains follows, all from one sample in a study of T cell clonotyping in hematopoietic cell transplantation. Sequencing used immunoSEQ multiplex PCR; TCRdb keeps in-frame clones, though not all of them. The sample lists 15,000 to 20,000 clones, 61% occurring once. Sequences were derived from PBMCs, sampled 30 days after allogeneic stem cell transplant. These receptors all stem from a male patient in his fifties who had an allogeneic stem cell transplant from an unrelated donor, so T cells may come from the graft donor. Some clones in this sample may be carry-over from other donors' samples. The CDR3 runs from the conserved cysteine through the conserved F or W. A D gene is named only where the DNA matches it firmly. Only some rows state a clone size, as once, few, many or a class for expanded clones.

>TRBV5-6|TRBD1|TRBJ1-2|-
TGTGCCAGCAGTTCACAGGGGAACTATGGCTACACCTTC
CASSSQGNYGYTF
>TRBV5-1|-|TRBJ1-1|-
TGCGCCAGCAGCTTGTGGGGGGACCTGGGGAACACTGAAGCTTTCTTT
CASSLWGDLGNTEAFF
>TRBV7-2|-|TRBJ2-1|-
TGTGCCAGCAGCTCCGTCGCTGCGGCTAACGAGCAGTTCTTC
CASSSVAAANEQFF
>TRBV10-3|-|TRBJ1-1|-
TGTGCCACCTACCGGGGGACGGGGAACACTGAAGCTTTCTTT
CATYRGTGNTEAFF
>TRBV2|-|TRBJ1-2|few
TGTGCCAGCAGTGGGGGGACGGGGAGGTCTATGGGCTACACCTTC
CASSGGTGRSMGYTF
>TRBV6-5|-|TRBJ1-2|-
TGTGCCAGCAGTTACTCGAGAAGTGGGGGGAAGGATGGCTACACCTTC
CASSYSRSGGKDGYTF
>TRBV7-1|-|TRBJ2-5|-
TGTGCCAGCAGCGTAGAAGAGACCCAGTACTTC
CASSVEETQYF
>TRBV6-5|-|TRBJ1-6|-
TGTGCCAGCAGTTCCGTGGGAAGGGGATATAATTCACCCCTCCACTTT
CASSSVGRGYNSPLHF
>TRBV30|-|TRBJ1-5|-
TGTGCCTGGAGTGTACAAGGAGCAGGGCCCCAGCATTTT
CAWSVQGAGPQHF
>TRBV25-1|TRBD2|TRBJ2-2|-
TGTGCCAGCAGTGAACCCCTAGCGGGGCTGAACACCGGGGAGCTGTTTTTT
CASSEPLAGLNTGELFF
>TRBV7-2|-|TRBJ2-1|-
TGTGCCAGCAGCTTAGGCGGCCAATACAATGAGCAGTTCTTC
CASSLGGQYNEQFF
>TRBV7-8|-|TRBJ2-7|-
TGTGCCAGCAGCTCCTCCGCCCAAAGCGGCGAGCAGTACTTC
CASSSSAQSGEQYF
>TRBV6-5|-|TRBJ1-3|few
TGTGCCAGCAGTTTAGCCGGGACCGGAAACACCATATATTTT
CASSLAGTGNTIYF
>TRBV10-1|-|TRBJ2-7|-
TGCGCCAGCAGTGAGTCACGGACGAAGCGGGAGCAGTACTTC
CASSESRTKREQYF
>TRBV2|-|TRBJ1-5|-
TGTGCCAGCAGTTATGGACAGAACAACCAGCCCCAGCATTTT
CASSYGQNNQPQHF